The source of this TCR beta chain is a study of beta chain features in type 1 diabetes. The CDR3 loop spans 12 amino acids. Germline V lookup: CDR1 LNHDA, CDR2 SQIVND (reference sequence). V was pared by 11 bases and J by 6 bases, with 8 bases of the junction left unmatched. What was sequenced were expressed TCRB transcripts, since all of the isolated RNA had been reverse transcribed. Using immunoSEQ multiplex PCR, the repertoire was profiled, and TCRdb retains in-frame clones only, with some absent. In the table there are fewer than 550,000 clones, 9.5% to 12% of which are singletons. The specimen was naive CD4+ T cells from blood. The chain couples TRBV19 to TRBJ2-3; 7 bases agree with TRBD2. The sequence was collected from a woman between 18 and 29 years old in good health. The CDR3 nucleotides read TGTGCCGCCGGGCGGGGGATGGATACGCAGTATTTT. Translated: CAAGRGMDTQYF.